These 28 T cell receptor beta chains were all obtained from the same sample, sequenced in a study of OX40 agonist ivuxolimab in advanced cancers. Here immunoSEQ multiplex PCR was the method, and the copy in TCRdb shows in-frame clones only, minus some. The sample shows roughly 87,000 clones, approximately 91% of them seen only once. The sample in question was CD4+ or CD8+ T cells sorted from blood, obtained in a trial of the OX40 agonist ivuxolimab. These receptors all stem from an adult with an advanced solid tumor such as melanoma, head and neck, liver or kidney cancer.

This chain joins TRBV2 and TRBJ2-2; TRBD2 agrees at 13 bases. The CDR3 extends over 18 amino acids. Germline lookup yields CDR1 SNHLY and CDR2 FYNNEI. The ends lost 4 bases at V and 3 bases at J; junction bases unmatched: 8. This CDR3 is CASSVGLAGVGDTGELFF. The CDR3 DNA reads TGTGCCAGCAGTGTTGGACTAGCGGGAGTTGGCGACACCGGGGAGCTGTTTTTT.

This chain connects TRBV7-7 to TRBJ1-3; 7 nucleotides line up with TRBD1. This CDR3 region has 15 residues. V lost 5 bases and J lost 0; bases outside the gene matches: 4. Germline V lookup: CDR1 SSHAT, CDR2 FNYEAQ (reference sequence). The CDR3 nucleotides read TGTGCCAGCAGCCAGGGGGGTAGCTCTGGAAACACCATATATTTT. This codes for CASSQGGSSGNTIYF.

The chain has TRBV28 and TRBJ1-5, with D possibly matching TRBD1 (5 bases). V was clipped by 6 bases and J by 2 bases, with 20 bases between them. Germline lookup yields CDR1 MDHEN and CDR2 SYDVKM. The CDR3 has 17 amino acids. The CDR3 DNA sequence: TGTGCCAGCAGCCCCCCAAGGCCCCTGGGGGGCAATCAGCCCCAGCATTTT. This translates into CASSPPRPLGGNQPQHF.

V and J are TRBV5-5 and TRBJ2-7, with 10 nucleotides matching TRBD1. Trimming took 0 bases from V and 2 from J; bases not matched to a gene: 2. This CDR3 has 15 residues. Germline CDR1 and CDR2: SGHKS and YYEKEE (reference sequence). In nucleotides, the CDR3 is TGTGCCAGCAGCTTGGCCGGGACAGGGGCCTACGAGCAGTACTTC. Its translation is CASSLAGTGAYEQYF.

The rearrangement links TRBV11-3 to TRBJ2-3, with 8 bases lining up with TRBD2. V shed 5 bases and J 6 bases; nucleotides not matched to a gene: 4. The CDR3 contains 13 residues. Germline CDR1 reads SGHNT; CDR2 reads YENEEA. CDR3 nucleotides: TGTGCCAGCAGCCTAACGGGGGGGGATACGCAGTATTTT. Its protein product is CASSLTGGDTQYF.

In DNA, the CDR3 is TGTGCCAGTAGTACCCGACAGCCCTACGAGCAGTACTTC. It specifies CASSTRQPYEQYF. V is TRBV19 and J is TRBJ2-7; tentatively, D is TRBD1 (5 bases). The V gene lost 4 bases and the J gene lost 2 bases, with 9 bases spanning the gap. The CDR3 has 13 residues. The V gene's germline CDR1 is LNHDA and CDR2 SQIVND (reference sequence). Looking up the rest from reference TRBV19 and TRBJ2-7 gives the full variable domain: DGGITQSPKYLFRKEGQNVTLSCEQNLNHDAMYWYRQDPGQGLRLIYYSQIVNDFQKGDIAEGYSVSREKKESFPLTVTSAQKNPTAFYLCASSTRQPYEQYFGPGTRLTVT.

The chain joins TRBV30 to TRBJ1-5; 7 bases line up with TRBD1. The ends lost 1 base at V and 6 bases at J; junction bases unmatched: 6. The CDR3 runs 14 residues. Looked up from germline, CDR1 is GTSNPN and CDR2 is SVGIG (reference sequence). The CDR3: CAWSGQGGAQPQHF. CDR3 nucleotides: TGTGCCTGGAGTGGGCAGGGGGGGGCTCAGCCCCAGCATTTT.

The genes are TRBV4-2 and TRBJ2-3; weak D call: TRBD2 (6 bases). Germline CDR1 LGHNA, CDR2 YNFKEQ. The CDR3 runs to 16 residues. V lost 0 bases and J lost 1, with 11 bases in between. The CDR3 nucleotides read TGTGCCAGCAGCCAAGATCTCCAGCGGGGCACAGATACGCAGTATTTT. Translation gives CASSQDLQRGTDTQYF.

For the CDR3, the DNA is TGTGCCAGTAAGGACAGGGGGAACACCGGGGAGCTGTTTTTT. Translated, it gives CASKDRGNTGELFF. This chain links TRBV2 with TRBJ2-2; 9 nucleotides align to TRBD1. Looked up from germline, CDR1 is SNHLY and CDR2 is FYNNEI. CDR3 length equals 14 residues. Losses at the gene ends were 9 bases for V and 1 base for J; bases not matched to a gene: 3.

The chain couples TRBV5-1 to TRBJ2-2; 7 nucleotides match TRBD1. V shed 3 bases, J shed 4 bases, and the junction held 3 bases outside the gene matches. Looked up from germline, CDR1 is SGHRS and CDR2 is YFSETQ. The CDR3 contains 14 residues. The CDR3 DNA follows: TGCGCCAGCAGCTGGGGACAGACCACCGGGGAGCTGTTTTTT. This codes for CASSWGQTTGELFF.

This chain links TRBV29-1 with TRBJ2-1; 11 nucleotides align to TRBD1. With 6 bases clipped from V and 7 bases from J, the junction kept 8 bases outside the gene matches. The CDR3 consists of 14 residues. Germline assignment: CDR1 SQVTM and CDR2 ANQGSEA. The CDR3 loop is CSVARTGGSNEQFF. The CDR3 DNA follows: TGCAGCGTGGCCAGGACAGGGGGCTCGAATGAGCAGTTCTTC.

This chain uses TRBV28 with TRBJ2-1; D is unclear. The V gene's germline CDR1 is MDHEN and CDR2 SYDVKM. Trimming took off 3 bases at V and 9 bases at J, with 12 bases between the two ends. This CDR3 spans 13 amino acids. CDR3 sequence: CASSLDVRSEQFF. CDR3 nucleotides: TGTGCCAGCAGTTTGGATGTGAGGTCTGAGCAGTTCTTC.

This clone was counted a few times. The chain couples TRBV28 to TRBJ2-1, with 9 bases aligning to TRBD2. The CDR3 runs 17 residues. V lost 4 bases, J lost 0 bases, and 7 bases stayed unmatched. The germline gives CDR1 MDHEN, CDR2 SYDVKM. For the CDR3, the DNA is TGTGCCAGCAGTTCCAGCAGCGGGGGGAGCTCCTACAATGAGCAGTTCTTC. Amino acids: CASSSSSGGSSYNEQFF.

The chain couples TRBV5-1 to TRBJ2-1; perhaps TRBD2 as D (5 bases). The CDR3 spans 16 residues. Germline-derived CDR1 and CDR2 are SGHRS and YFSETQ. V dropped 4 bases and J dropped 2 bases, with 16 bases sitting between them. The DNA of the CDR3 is TGCGCCAGCAGCCGCCTGCTAGCTTTGGCCTACAATGAGCAGTTCTTC. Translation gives CASSRLLALAYNEQFF.

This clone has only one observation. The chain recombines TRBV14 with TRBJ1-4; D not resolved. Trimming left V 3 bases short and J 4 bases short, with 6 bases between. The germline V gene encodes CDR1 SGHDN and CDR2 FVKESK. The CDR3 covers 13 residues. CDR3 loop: CASSQGINEKLFF. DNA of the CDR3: TGTGCCAGCAGCCAGGGGATTAATGAAAAACTGTTTTTT.

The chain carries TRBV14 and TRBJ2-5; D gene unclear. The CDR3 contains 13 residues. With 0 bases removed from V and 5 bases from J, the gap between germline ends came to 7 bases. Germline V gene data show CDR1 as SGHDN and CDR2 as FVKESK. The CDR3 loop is CASSQDWAETQYF. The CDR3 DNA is TGTGCCAGCAGCCAAGATTGGGCTGAGACCCAGTACTTC.

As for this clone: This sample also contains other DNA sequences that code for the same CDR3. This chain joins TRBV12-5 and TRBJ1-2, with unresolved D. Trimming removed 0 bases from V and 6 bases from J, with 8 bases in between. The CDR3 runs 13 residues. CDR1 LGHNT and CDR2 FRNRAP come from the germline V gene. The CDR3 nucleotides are TGTGCTAGTGGTTTGGTAGGCGAGAATGGCTACACCTTC. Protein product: CASGLVGENGYTF.

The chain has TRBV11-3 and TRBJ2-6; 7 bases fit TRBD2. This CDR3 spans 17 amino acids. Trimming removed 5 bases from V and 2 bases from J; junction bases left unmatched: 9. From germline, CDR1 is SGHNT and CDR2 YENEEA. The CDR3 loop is CASSPGGSIAGANVLTF. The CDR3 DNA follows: TGTGCCAGCAGCCCCGGCGGGAGTATTGCTGGGGCCAACGTCCTGACTTTC.

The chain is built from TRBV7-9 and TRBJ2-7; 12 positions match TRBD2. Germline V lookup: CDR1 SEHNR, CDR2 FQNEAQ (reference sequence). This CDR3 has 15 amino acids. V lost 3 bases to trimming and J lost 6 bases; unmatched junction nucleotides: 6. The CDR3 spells CASSFLTSGSPEQYF. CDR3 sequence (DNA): TGTGCCAGCAGCTTCCTGACTAGCGGGAGTCCCGAGCAGTACTTC.

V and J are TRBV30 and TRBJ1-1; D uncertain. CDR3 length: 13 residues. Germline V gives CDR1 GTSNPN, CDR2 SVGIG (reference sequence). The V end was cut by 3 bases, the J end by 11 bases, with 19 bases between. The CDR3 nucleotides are TGTGCCTGGAGCGAGACATCGGGGTTGAAGGCTTTCTTT. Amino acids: CAWSETSGLKAFF.

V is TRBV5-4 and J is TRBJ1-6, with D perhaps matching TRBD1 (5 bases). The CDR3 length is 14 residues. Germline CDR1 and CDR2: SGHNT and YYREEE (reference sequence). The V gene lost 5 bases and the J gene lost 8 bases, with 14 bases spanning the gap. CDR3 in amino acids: CASRRGLGDSPLHF. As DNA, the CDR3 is TGTGCCAGCAGAAGGGGCCTGGGAGATTCACCCCTCCACTTT. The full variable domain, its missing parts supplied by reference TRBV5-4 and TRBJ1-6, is ETGVTQSPTHLIKTRGQQVTLRCSSQSGHNTVSWYQQALGQGPQFIFQYYREEENGRGNFPPRFSGLQFPNYSSELNVNALELDDSALYLCASRRGLGDSPLHFGNGTRLTVT.

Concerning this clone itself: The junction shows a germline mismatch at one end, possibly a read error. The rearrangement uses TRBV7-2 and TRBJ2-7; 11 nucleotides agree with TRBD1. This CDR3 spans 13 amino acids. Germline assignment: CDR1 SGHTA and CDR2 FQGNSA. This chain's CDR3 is CASSLVLGQGAFF. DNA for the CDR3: TGTGCCAGCAGCTTAGTTTTAGGACAGGGGGCCTTCTTC. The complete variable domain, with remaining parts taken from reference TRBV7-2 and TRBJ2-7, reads GAGVSQSPSNKVTEKGKDVELRCDPISGHTALYWYRQSLGQGLEFLIYFQGNSAPDKSGLPSDRFSAERTGGSVSTLTIQRTQQEDSAVYLCASSLVLGQGAFFGPGTRLTVT.

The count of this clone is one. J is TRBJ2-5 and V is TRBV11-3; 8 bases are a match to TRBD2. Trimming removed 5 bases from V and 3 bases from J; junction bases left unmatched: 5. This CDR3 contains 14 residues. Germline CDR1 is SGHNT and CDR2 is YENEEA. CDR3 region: CASSPGGAEETQYF. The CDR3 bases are TGTGCCAGCAGCCCCGGGGGGGCCGAAGAGACCCAGTACTTC.

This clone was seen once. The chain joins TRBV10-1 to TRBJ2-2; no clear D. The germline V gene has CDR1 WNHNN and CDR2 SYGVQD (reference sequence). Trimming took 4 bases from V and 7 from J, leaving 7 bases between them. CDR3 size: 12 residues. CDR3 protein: CASSAFGGELFF. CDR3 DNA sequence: TGCGCCAGCAGTGCTTTCGGCGGGGAGCTGTTTTTT.

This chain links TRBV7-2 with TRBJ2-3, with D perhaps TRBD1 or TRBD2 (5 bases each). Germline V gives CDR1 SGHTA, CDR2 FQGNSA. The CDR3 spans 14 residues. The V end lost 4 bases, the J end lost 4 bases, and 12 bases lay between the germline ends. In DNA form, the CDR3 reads TGTGCCAGCAGCTGGGGGAGTCGGGCAGATACGCAGTATTTT. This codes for CASSWGSRADTQYF.

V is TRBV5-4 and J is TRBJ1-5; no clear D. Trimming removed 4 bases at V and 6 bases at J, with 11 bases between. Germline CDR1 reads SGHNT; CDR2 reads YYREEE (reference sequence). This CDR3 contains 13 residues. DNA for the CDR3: TGTGCCAGCAGCCTTACAAGCGGTCAGCCCCAGCATTTT. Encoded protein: CASSLTSGQPQHF.

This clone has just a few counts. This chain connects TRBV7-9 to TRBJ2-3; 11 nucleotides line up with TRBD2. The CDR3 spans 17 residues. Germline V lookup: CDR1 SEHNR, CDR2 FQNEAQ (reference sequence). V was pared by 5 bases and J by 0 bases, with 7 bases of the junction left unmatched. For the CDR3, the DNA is TGTGCCAGCAGCCGACTAGCGGGACCGGCTAGCACAGATACGCAGTATTTT. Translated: CASSRLAGPASTDTQYF.

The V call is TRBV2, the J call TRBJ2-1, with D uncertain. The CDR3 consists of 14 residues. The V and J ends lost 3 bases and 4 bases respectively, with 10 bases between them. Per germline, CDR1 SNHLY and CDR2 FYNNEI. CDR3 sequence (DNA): TGTGCCAGCAGTGACAATAAGAGATACAATGAGCAGTTCTTC. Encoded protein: CASSDNKRYNEQFF.